The 25 T cell receptor beta chains reported below all come from one sample, sequenced in a study of blood T cell repertoires in COVID-19. Clones were sequenced by immunoSEQ multiplex PCR, and TCRdb holds only the in-frame ones, with some missing. The table includes around 260,000 clones, 70% to 90% detected once. Sequenced: peripheral blood. These receptors came from a man between 60 and 75 years old who had recovered from COVID-19.

J is TRBJ2-1 and V is TRBV10-2, with a possible D match to TRBD2 (6 bases). Germline loops: CDR1 WSHSY, CDR2 SAAADI. With 6 bases removed from V and 7 bases from J, the gap between germline ends came to 13 bases. There are 13 residues in the CDR3. The CDR3 DNA reads as TGCGCCAGCAGCGGAGGGGAGCGGAATGAGCAGTTCTTC. It specifies CASSGGERNEQFF.

V usage is TRBV5-1 and J usage is TRBJ1-2; tentatively, D is TRBD1 (6 bases). Germline-derived CDR1 and CDR2 are SGHRS and YFSETQ. The CDR3 covers 13 residues. Trimming removed 3 bases from V and 4 bases from J, with 10 bases in between. CDR3 amino acids: CASSSGQSYGYTF. CDR3 nucleotides: TGCGCCAGCAGCTCGGGACAAAGCTATGGCTACACCTTC.

The chain couples TRBV10-3 to TRBJ1-2; 7 positions match TRBD1. Germline CDR1 and CDR2: ENHRY and SYGVKD. The CDR3 sequence is 15 residues long. Unmatched junction bases numbered 17, after V lost 8 bases and J lost 8 bases. Here the CDR3 DNA reads TGTGCCATCTCTGTATCTATAAGGACAGGCGCGGGCTACACCTTC. Translated, it gives CAISVSIRTGAGYTF.

The V gene is TRBV7-9, the J gene TRBJ2-2; the match to TRBD1 covers 9 bases. V was clipped by 2 bases and J by 13 bases; unmatched bases: 8. Germline CDR1 reads SEHNR; CDR2 reads FQNEAQ (reference sequence). This CDR3 contains 14 residues. The CDR3 sequence: CASSLRQGVRRLFF. The CDR3 region has the DNA TGTGCCAGCAGCTTACGACAGGGGGTGAGAAGGCTGTTTTTT.

This clone was detected only a few times. This sequence joins TRBV21-1 and TRBJ2-7; TRBD2 was called by the table and not checked on the DNA. TRBV21-1 is a recognized pseudogene. The CDR3 has 13 amino acids. The CDR3 DNA follows: TGTGCCAGCATTCATAGCCAATATGTGGAGCAGTACTTC. Residues: CASIHSQYVEQYF.

The rearrangement links TRBV28 to TRBJ1-4, with no clear D. V lost 6 bases and J lost 7, with 9 bases in between. Germline CDR1 reads MDHEN; CDR2 reads SYDVKM. This CDR3 is 12 amino acids long. Here the CDR3 reads CASSPLPEKLFF. The CDR3 coding sequence is TGTGCCAGCAGCCCACTCCCTGAAAAACTGTTTTTT.

The chain recombines TRBV6-5 with TRBJ2-5; 8 positions agree with TRBD1. This CDR3 has 13 residues. Looked up from germline, CDR1 is MNHEY and CDR2 is SVGAGI. V dropped 8 bases and J dropped 5; count of bases not matched to a gene: 7. The CDR3 is CASGTGSVETQYF. CDR3 nucleotide sequence: TGTGCCAGCGGGACAGGTTCGGTGGAGACCCAGTACTTC.

This chain connects TRBV6-5 to TRBJ1-5, with TRBD1 identical over 7 bases. Germline CDR1 is MNHEY and CDR2 is SVGAGI. CDR3 size: 14 residues. J lost 5 bases, V lost 4 bases, and 5 bases had no gene match. CDR3 DNA: TGTGCCAGCAGTTTACAGGGGAACCATCAGCCCCAGCATTTT. Translation gives CASSLQGNHQPQHF.

The rearrangement joins TRBV2 to TRBJ2-4, with TRBD1 as a possible D gene (5 bases). With 5 bases removed from V and 1 base from J, the gap between germline ends came to 12 bases. Germline values: CDR1 SNHLY, CDR2 FYNNEI. The CDR3 length is 15 residues. Here the CDR3 reads CASSNHPGAKNIQYF. The DNA for the CDR3 is TGTGCCAGCAGTAACCACCCAGGGGCCAAAAACATTCAGTACTTC.

The sample holds one count of this clone. The rearrangement joins TRBV9 to TRBJ1-5; no definite D call. This CDR3 spans 13 amino acids. Trimming removed 2 bases at V and 4 bases at J, with 7 bases between. The V gene's germline CDR1 is SGDLS and CDR2 YYNGEE. The CDR3 nucleotides read TGTGCCAGCAGCGTTTCGGGGAATCAGCCCCAGCATTTT. It translates to CASSVSGNQPQHF.

The sample holds one count of this clone. V gene TRBV11-2 combines with J gene TRBJ1-4, with D possibly TRBD1 on 6 matching bases. V was trimmed by 5 bases and J by 7 bases, leaving 14 bases between them. CDR3 length: 14 amino acids. The germline gives CDR1 SGHAT, CDR2 FQNNGV. CDR3 protein: CASSQGPRAEKLFF. The CDR3 nucleotides are TGTGCCAGCAGCCAGGGGCCCAGGGCTGAAAAACTGTTTTTT.

This chain connects TRBV2 to TRBJ1-6; D is ambiguous. Germline V CDR1 and CDR2: SNHLY, FYNNEI. Between the trimmed V and J ends, which lost 4 bases and 10 bases, there was a span of 5 bases. The CDR3 is 11 residues long. This CDR3 is CASSGSSPLHF. The CDR3 bases are TGTGCCAGCAGTGGAAGCTCACCCCTCCACTTT.

This sequence joins TRBV7-9 and TRBJ1-4; D not certain. Germline assignment: CDR1 SEHNR and CDR2 FQNEAQ (reference sequence). This CDR3 has 14 residues. The V and J ends lost 5 bases and 7 bases respectively, with 14 bases between them. The DNA for the CDR3 is TGTGCCAGCAGCCCCGGGCAGCGGGGTGAAAAACTGTTTTTT. It encodes CASSPGQRGEKLFF.

CDR3 DNA sequence: TGTGCCAGCAGTTCCCTACTAGCGGGGGCTGTCAATGAGCAGTTCTTC. Translated: CASSSLLAGAVNEQFF. This chain joins TRBV6-2 or TRBV6-3 and TRBJ2-1; 11 bases fit TRBD2. The ends lost 4 bases at V and 6 bases at J; junction bases unmatched: 8. Germline lookup yields CDR1 MNHEY and CDR2 SVGEGT. The CDR3 has 16 residues.

CDR3 residues: CASSPSSGVSSYEQYF. The CDR3 DNA is TGTGCCAGCAGCCCTTCCTCCGGGGTTTCTTCCTACGAGCAGTACTTC. The chain combines TRBV7-9 with TRBJ2-7; D possibly corresponds to TRBD2 (5 bases). Trimming pared 5 bases from V and 1 base from J, leaving 18 bases between. Per germline, CDR1 SEHNR and CDR2 FQNEAQ (reference sequence). The CDR3 length is 16 residues.

The J gene is TRBJ2-3, the V gene TRBV1; the table's D gene call, TRBD2, was not cross checked with the DNA. TRBV1 corresponds to a pseudogene. The CDR3 is 15 amino acids. CDR3 amino acids: CTSSLGLASSDTQYF. As DNA, the CDR3 is TGCACCAGCAGCCTGGGACTAGCGTCGTCAGATACGCAGTATTTT.

The chain uses TRBV3-1 (or the pseudogene TRBV3-2) and TRBJ1-2; 8 bases are a match to TRBD1. The length of the CDR3 is 14 residues. V gave up 0 bases and J gave up 5 bases; unmatched junction bases: 2. In germline, CDR1 is LGHDT, CDR2 YNNKEL (reference sequence). In nucleotides, the CDR3 is TGTGCCAGCAGCCAAGACAGGGGGCTTTATGGCTACACCTTC. As protein: CASSQDRGLYGYTF.

The V call is TRBV27, the J call TRBJ2-3, with D perhaps matching TRBD1 (5 bases). The CDR3 has 15 amino acids. CDR1 and CDR2 from the germline V gene are MNHEY and SMNVEV (reference sequence). Trimming took 6 bases from V and 1 from J, leaving 14 bases between them. The CDR3 spells CASSAQGFGTDTQYF. CDR3 DNA sequence: TGTGCCAGCAGCGCCCAGGGTTTTGGCACAGATACGCAGTATTTT.

The count of this clone is one. CDR3 sequence reads: CATSRAPTSRDTQYF. In DNA form, the CDR3 reads TGTGCCACCAGCAGAGCCCCCACCTCGCGGGATACGCAGTATTTT. The rearrangement links TRBV15 to TRBJ2-3, with D uncertain. In germline, CDR1 is LNHNV, CDR2 YYDKDF (reference sequence). V was shortened by 1 base and J by 6 bases, with 14 bases between the two germline ends. This CDR3 has 15 residues.

J is TRBJ1-4 and V is TRBV30; 7 positions agree with TRBD1. Germline V gene sequence: CDR1 GTSNPN, CDR2 SVGIG (reference sequence). The J segment lost 5 bases and the V segment lost 3 bases, leaving 6 bases of the junction unmatched. The CDR3 spans 14 residues. In DNA, the CDR3 is TGTGCCTGGAGATTAGGGACAGAGAATGAAAAACTGTTTTTT. Translated: CAWRLGTENEKLFF.

The sample holds one count of this clone. The CDR3 coding sequence is TGTGCCAGCAGCCGACACAGGGGGGGGAACACCGGGGAGCTGTTTTTT. This encodes CASSRHRGGNTGELFF. The chain has TRBV11-2 and TRBJ2-2; D possibly corresponds to TRBD1 (8 bases). Trimming cost V 5 bases and J 1 base, with 14 bases left between them. The CDR3 covers 16 residues. CDR1 is SGHAT and CDR2 is FQNNGV in the germline V gene.

The gene calls are TRBV29-1 and TRBJ1-2, with D perhaps TRBD1 (6 bases). This CDR3 contains 13 residues. CDR1 and CDR2 (germline): SQVTM, ANQGSEA. The V gene lost 7 bases and the J gene lost 4 bases, with 16 bases spanning the gap. The CDR3 sequence: CSATLQGVYGYTF. Here the CDR3 DNA reads TGCAGCGCCACCTTACAGGGCGTCTATGGCTACACCTTC.

The chain uses TRBV7-9 and TRBJ2-7; TRBD1 matches 7 bases. The CDR3 is 12 amino acids. V was pared by 8 bases and J by 7 bases, with 8 bases of the junction left unmatched. Per germline, CDR1 SEHNR and CDR2 FQNEAQ (reference sequence). In DNA, the CDR3 is TGTGCCAGCGGGACAGCGCCTAGGGAGCAGTACTTC. It yields the protein CASGTAPREQYF.

The V gene is TRBV5-1, the J gene TRBJ2-1, with unresolved D. CDR3 length equals 14 residues. Germline assignment: CDR1 SGHRS and CDR2 YFSETQ. The V and J ends lost 4 bases and 4 bases respectively, with 12 bases between them. For the CDR3, the DNA is TGCGCCAGCAGCCGCCGTGGAGATTACAATGAGCAGTTCTTC. Its protein is CASSRRGDYNEQFF. Full variable domain (outside the CDR3, taken from reference TRBV5-1 and TRBJ2-1): KAGVTQTPRYLIKTRGQQVTLSCSPISGHRSVSWYQQTPGQGLQFLFEYFSETQRNKGNFPGRFSGRQFSNSRSEMNVSTLELGDSALYLCASSRRGDYNEQFFGPGTRLTVL.

This clone has just a few counts. CDR3 loop: CASSDLRVGREYF. CDR3 sequence (DNA): TGTGCCAGCAGTGACCTCAGGGTTGGGAGGGAGTACTTC. The gene calls are TRBV2 and TRBJ2-7, with 7 positions matching TRBD2. The junction had 10 bases not matched to a gene; V was cut back by 3 bases and J by 11 bases. The CDR3 sequence is 13 residues long. The germline V gene encodes CDR1 SNHLY and CDR2 FYNNEI.